These 5 T cell receptor beta chains originate from one sample sequenced in a study of T cell responses to AZD1222 COVID-19 vaccine. Profiling relied on immunoSEQ multiplex PCR, and the TCRdb table lists in-frame clones only, not all of them. Altogether 75,000 to 85,000 clones are present, 75% to 90% being singletons, with the ten largest covering over 1.1%. The material sequenced was peripheral blood, taken 28 days after the second AZD1222 dose. These receptors were taken from an adult who received the AZD1222 COVID-19 vaccine.

The chain recombines TRBV2 with TRBJ1-6; a weak D match, TRBD1 (6 bases). V lost 7 bases and J lost 0, with 16 bases in between. Germline values: CDR1 SNHLY, CDR2 FYNNEI. This CDR3 spans 17 amino acids. CDR3: CASTPAGQRSYNSPLHF. CDR3 DNA: TGTGCCAGCACCCCGGCGGGACAACGCTCCTATAATTCACCCCTCCACTTT.

This clone was detected only a few times. J is TRBJ2-7 and V is TRBV4-2; TRBD1 agrees at 9 bases. The CDR3 has 15 residues. V dropped 3 bases and J dropped 7; count of bases not matched to a gene: 10. Germline V gives CDR1 LGHNA, CDR2 YNFKEQ. CDR3: CASSHPGQGLREQYF. The CDR3 nucleotides are TGTGCCAGCAGCCACCCCGGACAGGGGCTACGAGAGCAGTACTTC.

V gene TRBV28 combines with J gene TRBJ1-3; D is unresolved. Germline CDR1 MDHEN, CDR2 SYDVKM. V lost 3 bases, J lost 4 bases, and 7 bases lay in between. The CDR3 is 13 amino acids. The CDR3 protein is CASSFNGGNTIYF. The DNA of the CDR3 is TGTGCCAGCAGTTTCAATGGGGGAAACACCATATATTTT.

The rearrangement links TRBV11-2 to TRBJ2-3, with TRBD2 matching over 7 bases. From germline, CDR1 is SGHAT and CDR2 FQNNGV. CDR3 length: 14 amino acids. V lost 5 bases to trimming and J lost 6 bases; unmatched junction nucleotides: 8. The CDR3 is CASSMGGLGDTQYF. CDR3 nucleotides: TGTGCCAGCAGCATGGGAGGGTTAGGGGATACGCAGTATTTT. Based on the CDR3 plus reference TRBV11-2 and TRBJ2-3, the full variable domain is EAGVAQSPRYKIIEKRQSVAFWCNPISGHATLYWYQQILGQGPKLLIQFQNNGVVDDSQLPKDRFSAERLKGVDSTLKIQPAKLEDSAVYLCASSMGGLGDTQYFGPGTRLTVL.

V usage is TRBV30 and J usage is TRBJ2-1; 11 bases map to TRBD2. V lost 4 bases, J lost 5 bases, and 4 bases stayed unmatched. This CDR3 spans 14 amino acids. Germline V gene data show CDR1 as GTSNPN and CDR2 as SVGIG (reference sequence). The DNA for the CDR3 is TGTGCCTGGACGTTAGCGGGGGGGGACAATGAGCAGTTCTTC. The encoded protein is CAWTLAGGDNEQFF. Full variable domain (remainder filled in from reference TRBV30 and TRBJ2-1): SQTIHQWPATLVQPVGSPLSLECTVEGTSNPNLYWYRQAAGRGLQLLFYSVGIGQISSEVPQNLSASRPQDRQFILSSKKLLLSDSGFYLCAWTLAGGDNEQFFGPGTRLTVL.